The clone carrying this TCR beta chain showed up just a few times. The entry originates in a study of blood T cell repertoires in COVID-19. The CDR3 consists of 20 residues. Produced via immunoSEQ multiplex PCR; TCRdb's table is partial and in-frame only. The profile shows approximately 240,000 clones, 85% to 95% of them singletons. The study counted Cohort 3 donors as recovered given two negative PCRs, clearance, or symptom resolution. Sequenced input: PBMCs or T cells enriched from blood (not recorded which). The receptor was isolated from a woman between 18 and 29 years old who had recovered from COVID-19. The rearrangement uses TRBV21-1 and TRBJ2-3; the table gives TRBD2 as D, unverified against the DNA. TRBV21-1 counts as a pseudogene. Written as DNA, the CDR3 is TGTGCCAGCAGCAAAGCATTTAGCGGGGGGCCCCCAGGGTCCCCAGATACGCAGTATTTT. Translating it yields CASSKAFSGGPPGSPDTQYF.